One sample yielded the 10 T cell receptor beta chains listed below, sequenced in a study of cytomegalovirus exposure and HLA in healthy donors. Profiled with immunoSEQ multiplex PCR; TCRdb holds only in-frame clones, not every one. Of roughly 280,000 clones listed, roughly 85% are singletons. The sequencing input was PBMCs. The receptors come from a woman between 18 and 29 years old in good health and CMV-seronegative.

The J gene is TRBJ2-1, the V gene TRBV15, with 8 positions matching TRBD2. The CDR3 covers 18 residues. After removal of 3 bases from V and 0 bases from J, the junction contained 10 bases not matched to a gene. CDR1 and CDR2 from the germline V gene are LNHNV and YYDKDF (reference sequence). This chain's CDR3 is CATSRGLGREASYNEQFF. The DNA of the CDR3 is TGTGCCACCAGCAGGGGGCTCGGGCGGGAGGCCTCCTACAATGAGCAGTTCTTC.

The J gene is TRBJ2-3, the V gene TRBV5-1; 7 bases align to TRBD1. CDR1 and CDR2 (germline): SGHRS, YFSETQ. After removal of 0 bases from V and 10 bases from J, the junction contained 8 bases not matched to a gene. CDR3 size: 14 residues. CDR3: CASSLVRGTRAQYF. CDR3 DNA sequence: TGCGCCAGCAGCTTGGTCAGGGGGACACGTGCGCAGTATTTT.

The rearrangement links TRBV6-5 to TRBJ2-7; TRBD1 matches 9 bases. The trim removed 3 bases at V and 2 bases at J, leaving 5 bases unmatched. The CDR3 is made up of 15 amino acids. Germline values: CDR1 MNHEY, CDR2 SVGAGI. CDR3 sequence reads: CASSYRDRDPYEQYF. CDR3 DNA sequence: TGTGCCAGCAGTTATCGGGACAGGGACCCCTACGAGCAGTACTTC.

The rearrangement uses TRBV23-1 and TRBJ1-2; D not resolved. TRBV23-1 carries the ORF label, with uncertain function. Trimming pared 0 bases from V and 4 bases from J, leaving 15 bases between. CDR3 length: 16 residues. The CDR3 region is CASSQSCPGVAYGYTF. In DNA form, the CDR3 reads TGCGCCAGCAGTCAATCATGCCCTGGAGTCGCCTATGGCTACACCTTC.

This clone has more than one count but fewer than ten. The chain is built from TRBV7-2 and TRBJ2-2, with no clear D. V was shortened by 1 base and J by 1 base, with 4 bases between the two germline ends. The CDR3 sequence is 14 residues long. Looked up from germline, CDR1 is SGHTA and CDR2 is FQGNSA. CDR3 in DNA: TGTGCCAGCAGCTTAGAACAGAACACCGGGGAGCTGTTTTTT. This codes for CASSLEQNTGELFF.

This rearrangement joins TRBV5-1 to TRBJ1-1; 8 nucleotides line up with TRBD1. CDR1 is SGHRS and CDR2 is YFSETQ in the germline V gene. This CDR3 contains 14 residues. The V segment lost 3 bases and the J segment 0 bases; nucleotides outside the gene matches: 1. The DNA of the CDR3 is TGCGCCAGCAGCTGGGGACAGGTGAACACTGAAGCTTTCTTT. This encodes CASSWGQVNTEAFF. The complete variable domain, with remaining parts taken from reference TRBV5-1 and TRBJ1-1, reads KAGVTQTPRYLIKTRGQQVTLSCSPISGHRSVSWYQQTPGQGLQFLFEYFSETQRNKGNFPGRFSGRQFSNSRSEMNVSTLELGDSALYLCASSWGQVNTEAFFGQGTRLTVV.

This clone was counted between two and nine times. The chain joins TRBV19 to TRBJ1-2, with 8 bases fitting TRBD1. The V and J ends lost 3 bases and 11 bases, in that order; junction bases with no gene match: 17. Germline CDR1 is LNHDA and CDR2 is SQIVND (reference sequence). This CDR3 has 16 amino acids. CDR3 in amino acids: CASSIYPDRDGSGYTF. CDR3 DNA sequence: TGTGCCAGTAGTATCTACCCGGACAGGGACGGGTCGGGATACACCTTC.

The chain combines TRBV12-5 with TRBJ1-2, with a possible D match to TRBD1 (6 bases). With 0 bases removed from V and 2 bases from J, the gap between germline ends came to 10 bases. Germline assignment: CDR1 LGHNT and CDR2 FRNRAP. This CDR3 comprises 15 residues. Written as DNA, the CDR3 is TGTGCTAGTGGTTTGGTACAGGGACGGAACTATGGCTACACCTTC. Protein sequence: CASGLVQGRNYGYTF.

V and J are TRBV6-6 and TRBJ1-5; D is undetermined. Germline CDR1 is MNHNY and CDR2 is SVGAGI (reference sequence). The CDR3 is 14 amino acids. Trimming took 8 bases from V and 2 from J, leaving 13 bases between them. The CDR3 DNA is TGTGCCAGCCGGCGGGGTACCGGCAATCAGCCCCAGCATTTT. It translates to CASRRGTGNQPQHF.

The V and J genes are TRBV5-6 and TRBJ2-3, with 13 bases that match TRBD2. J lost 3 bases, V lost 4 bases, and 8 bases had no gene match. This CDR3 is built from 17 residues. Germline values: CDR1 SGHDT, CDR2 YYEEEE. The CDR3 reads CASSVELAGGQTDTQYF. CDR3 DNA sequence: TGTGCCAGCAGCGTGGAACTAGCGGGGGGGCAGACAGATACGCAGTATTTT.